The clone carrying this T cell receptor beta chain was counted only a few times. V lost 5 bases, J lost 0 bases, and 11 bases lay in between. Per the germline V gene, CDR1 is MDHEN and CDR2 is SYDVKM. This CDR3 comprises 15 residues. Sequenced by immunoSEQ multiplex PCR; TCRdb stores in-frame clones only, minus some. There are more than 95,000 clones in the sample; about 82% occur only once, and approximately 2.4% lies in the top ten. Time point of the sample: peripheral blood 6 weeks after treatment start. The record originates from a study of PD-L1 blockade in urothelial cancer. Sequencing was performed on PBMCs, taken around atezolizumab (anti-PD-L1) treatment. The genes are TRBV28 and TRBJ1-5; D is unclear. This TCR derives from a middle-aged man with urothelial cancer. The DNA of the CDR3 is TGTGCCAGCAGTCCTAGAGTAAATAGCAATCAGCCCCAGCATTTT. It translates to CASSPRVNSNQPQHF.